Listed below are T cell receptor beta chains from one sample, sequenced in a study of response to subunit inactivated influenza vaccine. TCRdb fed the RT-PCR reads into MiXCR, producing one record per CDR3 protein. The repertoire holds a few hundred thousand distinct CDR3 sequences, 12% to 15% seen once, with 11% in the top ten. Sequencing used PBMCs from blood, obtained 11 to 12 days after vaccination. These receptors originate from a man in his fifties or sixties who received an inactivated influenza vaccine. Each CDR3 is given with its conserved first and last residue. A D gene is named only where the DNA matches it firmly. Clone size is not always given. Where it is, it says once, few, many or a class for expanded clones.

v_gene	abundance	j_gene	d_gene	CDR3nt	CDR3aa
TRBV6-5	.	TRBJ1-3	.	TGTGCCAGCAGTTACTCTTGGGACATCTCTGGAAACACCATATATTTT	CASSYSWDISGNTIYF
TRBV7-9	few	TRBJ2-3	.	TGTGCCAGCAGCTTAACCCAGCTTTCTAGCACAGATACGCAGTATTTT	CASSLTQLSSTDTQYF
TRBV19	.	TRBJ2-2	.	TGTGCCAGTAGTTTCCTGGACCCCACCGGGGAGCTGTTTTTT	CASSFLDPTGELFF
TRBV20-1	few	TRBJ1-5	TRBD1	TGCAGTGCTATCCGGACAGGGGCCTTCAATCAGCCCCAGCATTTT	CSAIRTGAFNQPQHF
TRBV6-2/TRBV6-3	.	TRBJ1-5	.	TGTGCCAGCACCCCCTCTTATAGCAATCAGCCCCAGCATTTT	CASTPSYSNQPQHF
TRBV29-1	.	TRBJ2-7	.	TGCAGCGTTGATTCAGGGGGGGAATACGAGCAGTACTTC	CSVDSGGEYEQYF
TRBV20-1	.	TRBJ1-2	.	TGCAGTGCCACGACAGATTTCTCAACCCTCGTCTATGGCTACACCTTC	CSATTDFSTLVYGYTF
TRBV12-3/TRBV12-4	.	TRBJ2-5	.	TGTGCCAGCAGGCCGGGACCGTCCTTCCCCCAGTATTTC	CASRPGPSFPQYF
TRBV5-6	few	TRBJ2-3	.	TGTGCCAGCAGCTTGGAAGGGTTCGGAGATACGCAGTATTTT	CASSLEGFGDTQYF
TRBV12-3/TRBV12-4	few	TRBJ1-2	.	TGTGCCAGCAGACCGGACGTGGAGTGGGGCTACACCTTC	CASRPDVEWGYTF
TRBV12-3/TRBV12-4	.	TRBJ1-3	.	TGTGCCAGCAGTTCCAGGGTAACTGGAAACACCATATATTTT	CASSSRVTGNTIYF
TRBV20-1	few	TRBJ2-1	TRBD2	TGCAGTGCTAGGGGGACTAGCAGGGATGAGCAGTTCTTC	CSARGTSRDEQFF
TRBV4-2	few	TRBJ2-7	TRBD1	TGTGCCAGCAGCCAAGGGGGACAGGGAATCTACGAGCAGTACTTC	CASSQGGQGIYEQYF
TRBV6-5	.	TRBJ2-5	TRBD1	TGTGCCAGCAGTTACTCCCCCGGGACAGGGGAATTAAAGACCCAGTACTTC	CASSYSPGTGELKTQYF
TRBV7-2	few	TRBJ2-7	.	TGTGCCAGCAGCTTAGATGAGGGGCCGGATTACGAGCAGTACTTC	CASSLDEGPDYEQYF
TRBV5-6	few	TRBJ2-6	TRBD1	TGTGCCAGCAGCTTGACAGGGGGCTCGGCTGGGGCCAACGTCCTGACTTTC	CASSLTGGSAGANVLTF
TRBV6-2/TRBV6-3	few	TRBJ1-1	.	TGTGCCAGCAGTACATCACAGGGCCGAACTGAAGCTTTCTTT	CASSTSQGRTEAFF
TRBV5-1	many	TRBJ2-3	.	TGCGCCAGCAGCGTTAGTGCTACAGATACGCAGTATTTT	CASSVSATDTQYF
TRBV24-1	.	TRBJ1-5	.	TGTGCCACCAGTGATTACACCATTAATCAGCCCCAGCATTTT	CATSDYTINQPQHF
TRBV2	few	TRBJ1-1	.	TGTGCCAGCAATCGAGGGATCACTGAAGCTTTCTTT	CASNRGITEAFF
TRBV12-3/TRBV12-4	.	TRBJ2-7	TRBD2	TGTGCCAGCAGTCGGGAGGTCGGACCTGGTTACGAGCAGTACTTC	CASSREVGPGYEQYF
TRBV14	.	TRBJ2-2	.	TGTGCCAGCAGCCAAGTAGGGACCCTCACCGGGGAGCTGTTTTTT	CASSQVGTLTGELFF
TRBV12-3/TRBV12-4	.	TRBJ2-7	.	TGTGCCAGCGGGCCCACAGGGCTGTACGAGCAGTACTTC	CASGPTGLYEQYF
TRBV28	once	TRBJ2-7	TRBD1	TGTGCCAGCAGTAGGGGGGACAGGGGACTCTCCTACGAGCAGTACTTC	CASSRGDRGLSYEQYF
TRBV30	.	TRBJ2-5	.	TGTGCCTGGAGTGTGAGCAGGGTTCAATACCAAGAGACCCAGTACTTC	CAWSVSRVQYQETQYF
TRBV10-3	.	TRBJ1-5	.	TGTGCCATCAGTGAGGGGGGGTTTCGCCAGCCCCAGCATTTT	CAISEGGFRQPQHF
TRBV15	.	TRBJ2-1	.	TGTGCCACCAGCATCATGCGAGGCAATGAGCAGTTCTTC	CATSIMRGNEQFF
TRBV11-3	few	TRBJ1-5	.	TGTGCCAGCAGCCGCGGGACAAATAGCAATCAGCCCCAGCATTTT	CASSRGTNSNQPQHF
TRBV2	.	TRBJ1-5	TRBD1	TGTGCCAGCAAAGACAGGGTCGGACAGCCCCAGCATTTT	CASKDRVGQPQHF
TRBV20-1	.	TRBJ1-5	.	TGCAGTGCTAGAGATGGCGGGGGGGCGCTCAATCAGCCCCAGCATTTT	CSARDGGGALNQPQHF
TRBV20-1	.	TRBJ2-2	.	TGCAGTGCCGCCCGACAGGGAGGATTTGGGGAGCTGTTTTTT	CSAARQGGFGELFF
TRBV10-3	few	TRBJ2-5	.	TGTGCCATCAGTGGATCGAAACCGACTGCGGAGACCCAGTACTTC	CAISGSKPTAETQYF
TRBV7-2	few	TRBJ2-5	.	TGTGCCAGCAGCCCCAGGTCTCTAGGAGGAGGGACCCAGTACTTC	CASSPRSLGGGTQYF
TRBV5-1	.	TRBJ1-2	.	TGCGCCAGCAGCACGACAAACTATGGCTACACCTTC	CASSTTNYGYTF
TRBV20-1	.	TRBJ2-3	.	TGCAGTGCTATTGAGGCGGACCGCGGCACAGATACGCAGTATTTT	CSAIEADRGTDTQYF
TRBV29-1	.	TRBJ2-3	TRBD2	TGCAGCGTCGGGCTAGCGGGAGGGCCTACAGATACGCAGTATTTT	CSVGLAGGPTDTQYF
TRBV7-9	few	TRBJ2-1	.	TGTGCCAGCAGCTTATATCCGAAAACGAGCTCCTACAATGAGCAGTTCTTC	CASSLYPKTSSYNEQFF
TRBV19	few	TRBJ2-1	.	TGTGCCAGTAGGACGTTATACGGTGGGCAGTTCTTC	CASRTLYGGQFF
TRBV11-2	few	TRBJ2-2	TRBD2	TGTGCCAGCAGCTTTCCCCTAGCGGGCGAGAACACCGGGGAGCTGTTTTTT	CASSFPLAGENTGELFF
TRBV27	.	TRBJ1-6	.	TGTGCCAGCAGTTTATCGGCCTTCAGCGCCAATTCACCCCTCCACTTT	CASSLSAFSANSPLHF
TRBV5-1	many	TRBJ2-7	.	TGCGCCAGCAGCTTGGAAGGGTTCGAGCAGTACTTC	CASSLEGFEQYF
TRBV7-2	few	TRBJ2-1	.	TGTGCCAGCAGCTTAGCGTTGTTGGGGGCCGATGAGCAGTTCTTC	CASSLALLGADEQFF
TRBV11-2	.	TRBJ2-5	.	TGTGCCAGCAGCCGAGGGGACCCCCCGAGGGTCTTC	CASSRGDPPRVF
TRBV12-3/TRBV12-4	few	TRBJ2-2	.	TGTGCCAGCAGTTTTCGAACTGGAACCGGGGAGCTGTTTTTT	CASSFRTGTGELFF
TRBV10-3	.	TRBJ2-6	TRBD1	TGTGCCATCTCCGAAGGCGGTTTGGGGACAGGGGGCTCTGGGGCCAACGTCCTGACTTTC	CAISEGGLGTGGSGANVLTF
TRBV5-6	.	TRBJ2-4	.	TGTGCCAGCAGCGAGTTAGCCAAAAACATTCAGTACTTC	CASSELAKNIQYF
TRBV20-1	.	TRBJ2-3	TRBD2	TGCAGTGCTAGATATCGGGGGGAGACGTTACAGTATTTT	CSARYRGETLQYF
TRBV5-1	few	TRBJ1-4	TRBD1	TGCGCCAGCAGCCGATGGGGGACAGGGAATGAAAAACTGTTTTTT	CASSRWGTGNEKLFF
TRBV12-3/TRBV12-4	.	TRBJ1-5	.	TGTGCCAGCAGTTTCGGGGGAGTTCAGCCCCAGCATTTT	CASSFGGVQPQHF
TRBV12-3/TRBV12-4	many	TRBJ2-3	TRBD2	TGTGCCAGCAGGGTAACTAGCGGGTTCACAGATACGCAGTATTTT	CASRVTSGFTDTQYF
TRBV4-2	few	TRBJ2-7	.	TGTGCCAGCAGCCAAGACCCCGTATGGGGGGTCGGCGAGCAGTACTTC	CASSQDPVWGVGEQYF
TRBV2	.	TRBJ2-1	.	TGTGCCAGCAGCCTCCTCGAGTCCAATGAGCAGTTCTTC	CASSLLESNEQFF
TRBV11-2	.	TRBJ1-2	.	TGTGCCAGCAGCTTTCCCGGGACGGCCCCCGTCTACACCTTC	CASSFPGTAPVYTF
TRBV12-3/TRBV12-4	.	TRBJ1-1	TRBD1	TGTGCCAGCAGACCGGGACAGACGAACACTGAAGCTTTCTTT	CASRPGQTNTEAFF
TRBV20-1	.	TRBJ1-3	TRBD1	TGCAGTGCTAGGGAGGGGACAGGGGTAGGAAACACCATATATTTT	CSAREGTGVGNTIYF
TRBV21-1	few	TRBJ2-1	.	TGTGCCAGCAGCAAAAAGACAGAGAGCTCCTACAATGAGCAGTTCTTC	CASSKKTESSYNEQFF
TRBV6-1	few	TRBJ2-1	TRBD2	TGTGCCACACAACGAAGCGGGGCTGAATACAATGAGCAGTTCTTC	CATQRSGAEYNEQFF